This is a list of T cell receptor beta chains from one sample in a study of T-cell reconstitution after alpha-beta-depleted transplantation in children. TCRdb analysed the PCR reads with MiXCR anew, one entry per CDR3 protein. Of approximately 82,000 distinct CDR3 sequences listed, 18% were seen once; the top ten hold 51%. This material consisted of PBMCs, mostly from graft donor cells, taken 360 days after TCRalphabeta/CD19-depleted stem cell transplant. The source is a male patient aged 2 to 9 who had a stem cell transplant for acute lymphoblastic leukemia, so the T cells may come from the graft donor. Both conserved end residues are part of each CDR3. Fields, in order: CDR3 DNA, CDR3 protein, clone size, V gene, D gene, J gene. D genes are given only for firm matches. Rows give clone size only sometimes, using once, few, many, or a class for an expanded clone.

CDR3 DNA: TGTGCCAGCAGCCACCACGGGACAGGACTGCAAAAACTGTTTTTT; CDR3 protein: CASSHHGTGLQKLFF; clone size: .; V gene: TRBV3-1; D gene: TRBD1; J gene: TRBJ1-4
CDR3 DNA: TGTGCCAGCAGGCGGACAGGGAGGAACACTGAAGCTTTCTTT; CDR3 protein: CASRRTGRNTEAFF; clone size: .; V gene: TRBV6-1; D gene: TRBD1; J gene: TRBJ1-1
CDR3 DNA: TGTGCCGACAGGCCGAATTTGGGGAATGAGCAGTTCTTC; CDR3 protein: CADRPNLGNEQFF; clone size: many; V gene: TRBV2; D gene: .; J gene: TRBJ2-1
CDR3 DNA: TGCGCCAGCAGCTTGGGGCCCCACAATGAGCAGTTCTTC; CDR3 protein: CASSLGPHNEQFF; clone size: many; V gene: TRBV5-1; D gene: .; J gene: TRBJ2-1
CDR3 DNA: TGTGCCAGCAGTGAATCGGGCACCGGGGAGCTGTTTTTT; CDR3 protein: CASSESGTGELFF; clone size: few; V gene: TRBV25-1; D gene: .; J gene: TRBJ2-2
CDR3 DNA: TGTGCCAGCAGCCGACAGGGGGCTTATGGCTACACCTTC; CDR3 protein: CASSRQGAYGYTF; clone size: many; V gene: TRBV5-6; D gene: TRBD1; J gene: TRBJ1-2
CDR3 DNA: TGTGCCAGCAGCTTGGACTATTTAGACTACGAGCAGTACTTC; CDR3 protein: CASSLDYLDYEQYF; clone size: few; V gene: TRBV7-9; D gene: .; J gene: TRBJ2-7
CDR3 DNA: TGTGCCAGCAGCCCCAGGGTTTTCGGGGAGCTGTTTTTT; CDR3 protein: CASSPRVFGELFF; clone size: .; V gene: TRBV7-9; D gene: .; J gene: TRBJ2-2
CDR3 DNA: TGCGCCAGCAGCTACTCTCCGGGACTAGGCACTGAGCAGTTCTTC; CDR3 protein: CASSYSPGLGTEQFF; clone size: few; V gene: TRBV5-1; D gene: TRBD2; J gene: TRBJ2-1
CDR3 DNA: TGCGCCAGCAGCTTCGGGGGGCGTGGGACCGGGGAGCTGTTTTTT; CDR3 protein: CASSFGGRGTGELFF; clone size: .; V gene: TRBV5-1; D gene: .; J gene: TRBJ2-2
CDR3 DNA: TGTGCCAGCAGAGTAGCGGGAGGGACAAATACGCAGTATTTT; CDR3 protein: CASRVAGGTNTQYF; clone size: .; V gene: TRBV2; D gene: TRBD2; J gene: TRBJ2-3
CDR3 DNA: TGTGCCAGCAGCTTACGGATTAGCGGGGCAGGCGATACGCAGTATTTT; CDR3 protein: CASSLRISGAGDTQYF; clone size: .; V gene: TRBV11-3; D gene: TRBD2; J gene: TRBJ2-3
CDR3 DNA: TGTGCCAGCAGTATGTGGCGGGAGGGGCCTAATGAGCAGTTCTTC; CDR3 protein: CASSMWREGPNEQFF; clone size: few; V gene: TRBV25-1; D gene: TRBD2; J gene: TRBJ2-1
CDR3 DNA: TGCGCCAGCAGCGCGGACGCCTGGGCCGGCTTTGAGCAGTACTTC; CDR3 protein: CASSADAWAGFEQYF; clone size: few; V gene: TRBV5-1; D gene: .; J gene: TRBJ2-7